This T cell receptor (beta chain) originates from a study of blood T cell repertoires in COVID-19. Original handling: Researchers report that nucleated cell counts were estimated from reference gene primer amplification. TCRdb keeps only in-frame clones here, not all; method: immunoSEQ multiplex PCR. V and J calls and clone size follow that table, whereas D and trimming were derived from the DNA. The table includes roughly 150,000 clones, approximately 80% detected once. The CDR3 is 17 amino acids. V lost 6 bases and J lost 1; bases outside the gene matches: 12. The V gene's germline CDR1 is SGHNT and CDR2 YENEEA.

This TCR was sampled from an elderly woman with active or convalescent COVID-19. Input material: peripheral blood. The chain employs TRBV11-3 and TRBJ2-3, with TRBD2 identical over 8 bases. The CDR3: CASSQPGFSGGTDTQYF. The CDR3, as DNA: TGTGCCAGCAGTCAACCGGGTTTTAGCGGGGGCACAGATACGCAGTATTTT.